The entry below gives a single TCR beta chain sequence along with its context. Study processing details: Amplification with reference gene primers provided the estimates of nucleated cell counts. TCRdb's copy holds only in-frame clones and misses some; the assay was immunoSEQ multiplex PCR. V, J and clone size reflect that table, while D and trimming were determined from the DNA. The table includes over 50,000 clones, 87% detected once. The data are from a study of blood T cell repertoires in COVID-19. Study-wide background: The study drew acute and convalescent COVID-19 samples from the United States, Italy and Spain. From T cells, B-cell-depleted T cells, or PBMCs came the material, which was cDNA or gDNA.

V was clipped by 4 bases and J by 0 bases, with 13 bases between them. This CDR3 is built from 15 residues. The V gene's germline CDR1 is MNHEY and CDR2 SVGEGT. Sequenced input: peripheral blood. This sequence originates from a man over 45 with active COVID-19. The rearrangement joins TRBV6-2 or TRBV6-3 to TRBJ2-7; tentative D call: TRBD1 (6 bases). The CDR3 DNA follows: TGTGCCAGCAGTTCATTAGGGACAAGCTCCTACGAGCAGTACTTC. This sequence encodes CASSSLGTSSYEQYF.